What follows are 20 T cell receptor beta chains derived from one specimen sequenced in a study of neurological immune-mediated disorders. TCRdb itself ran the 5' RACE reads through MiXCR, one entry per CDR3 protein. The sample contains 70,000 to 90,000 distinct CDR3 sequences, 5% to 6% of which appear only once. The sequenced sample was PBMCs. All receptors come from a woman aged 25 to 45 with multiple sclerosis.

This clonotype was picked up many times. The chain couples TRBV29-1 to TRBJ1-5; D ambiguous. From germline, CDR1 is SQVTM and CDR2 ANQGSEA. This CDR3 spans 14 amino acids. With 4 bases removed from V and 0 bases from J, the gap between germline ends came to 10 bases. This CDR3 is CSVVTPDSNQPQHF. In DNA form, the CDR3 reads TGCAGCGTTGTCACACCAGATAGCAATCAGCCCCAGCATTTT. Variable domain in full (rest from reference TRBV29-1 and TRBJ1-5): SAVISQKPSRDICQRGTSLTIQCQVDSQVTMMFWYRQQPGQSLTLIATANQGSEATYESGFVIDKFPISRPNLTFSTLTVSNMSPEDSSIYLCSVVTPDSNQPQHFGDGTRLSIL.

This clonotype has a count of ten or more. This chain connects TRBV6-1 to TRBJ1-3; D perhaps matches TRBD1 (5 bases). The V gene's germline CDR1 is MNHNS and CDR2 SASEGT. V lost 6 bases, J lost 0 bases, and 6 bases lay in between. The CDR3 totals 13 residues. Here the CDR3 DNA reads TGTGCCAGCAGGGGGGACTCTGGAAACACCATATATTTT. Amino acids: CASRGDSGNTIYF.

This clonotype was seen at least ten times. V usage is TRBV5-1 and J usage is TRBJ2-1, with 12 bases fitting TRBD2. This CDR3 is 14 amino acids long. Germline V gene data show CDR1 as SGHRS and CDR2 as YFSETQ. V gave up 4 bases and J gave up 10 bases; unmatched junction bases: 6. The CDR3 sequence: CASSPGLAGYEQFF. As DNA, the CDR3 is TGCGCCAGCAGCCCGGGACTAGCGGGCTACGAGCAGTTCTTC.

The CDR3 DNA reads TGCAGTGCTAGGCTGGATTCCTACGAGCAGTACTTC. Translation gives CSARLDSYEQYF. The rearrangement links TRBV20-1 to TRBJ2-7, with D unresolved. The CDR3 extends over 12 amino acids. The germline V and J ends were trimmed by 3 bases and 1 base, with 7 bases remaining between them. Germline loops: CDR1 DFQATT, CDR2 SNEGSKA (reference sequence).

In its sample, this clonotype was seen many times. The chain is built from TRBV5-1 and TRBJ2-1, with D unresolved. In germline, CDR1 is SGHRS, CDR2 YFSETQ. Trimming pared 0 bases from V and 1 base from J, leaving 8 bases between. The CDR3 spans 15 residues. The CDR3 nucleotides read TGCGCCAGCAGCTTGGTTTCCATTTCCTACAATGAGCAGTTCTTC. Translated: CASSLVSISYNEQFF.

This clonotype was seen repeatedly, ten times or more. One base away lies a much larger clone, so this may be a sequencing read error. CDR3 protein: CASSFFTDTQYF. For the CDR3, the DNA is TGTGCCAGCAGCTTCTTCACAGATACGCAGTATTTT. The chain recombines TRBV12-3 or TRBV12-4 with TRBJ2-3; D is undetermined. V dropped 6 bases and J dropped 2 bases, with 6 bases sitting between them. This CDR3 region has 12 residues.

This clonotype was detected many times. The chain is built from TRBV6-1 and TRBJ2-7, with a possible D match to TRBD1 (5 bases). Trimming removed 6 bases at V and 2 bases at J, with 11 bases between. Looked up from germline, CDR1 is MNHNS and CDR2 is SASEGT. The CDR3 contains 13 residues. As DNA, the CDR3 is TGTGCCAGCAGGACAGCTCCTACCTACGAGCAGTACTTC. Translated, it gives CASRTAPTYEQYF.

The sample holds many counts of this clonotype. The chain combines TRBV20-1 with TRBJ1-1; 8 nucleotides match TRBD1. The CDR3 runs to 12 residues. V was clipped by 5 bases and J by 3 bases; unmatched bases: 2. From germline, CDR1 is DFQATT and CDR2 SNEGSKA (reference sequence). CDR3 protein: CSAQGAYTEAFF. The DNA for the CDR3 is TGCAGTGCTCAGGGGGCTTACACTGAAGCTTTCTTT.

The chain has TRBV20-1 and TRBJ2-7, with 9 bases lining up with TRBD2. V shed 5 bases and J 7 bases; nucleotides not matched to a gene: 12. Germline loops: CDR1 DFQATT, CDR2 SNEGSKA (reference sequence). The CDR3 length is 14 residues. DNA for the CDR3: TGCAGTGCTGGGCGGGGGGGCTCCTACAATGAGCAGTACTTC. This sequence encodes CSAGRGGSYNEQYF.

This clonotype was seen repeatedly, ten times or more. This sequence joins TRBV12-3 or TRBV12-4 and TRBJ2-1; D may match TRBD1 or TRBD2 (5 bases each). Deletions cut 7 bases from V and 3 bases from J, with 10 bases between. The CDR3 is 13 amino acids. CDR3 nucleotide sequence: TGTGCCAGCAACTGGGGGAACTACAATGAGCAGTTCTTC. It codes for CASNWGNYNEQFF.

This chain connects TRBV5-1 to TRBJ1-5; D might be TRBD1 (6 bases). This CDR3 spans 14 amino acids. The V and J ends lost 4 bases and 4 bases respectively, with 12 bases between them. CDR1 and CDR2 (germline): SGHRS, YFSETQ. The DNA of the CDR3 is TGCGCCAGCAGCACCGGGACACCTAATCAGCCCCAGCATTTT. This translates into CASSTGTPNQPQHF.

The sample holds many counts of this clonotype. The J gene is TRBJ1-5, the V gene TRBV7-9, with D possibly matching TRBD1 (6 bases). Germline CDR1 reads SEHNR; CDR2 reads FQNEAQ (reference sequence). CDR3 length equals 15 residues. Trimming shortened V by 5 bases and J by 7 bases, and 18 bases separated the two germline ends. The CDR3 region has the DNA TGTGCCAGCAGCCTCGCTGACAGGAGGAACCAGCCCCAGCATTTT. Translating gives CASSLADRRNQPQHF.

This clonotype was found many times. J is TRBJ1-2 and V is TRBV12-3 or TRBV12-4, with D uncertain. V was trimmed by 5 bases and J by 5 bases, leaving 15 bases between them. This CDR3 has 14 amino acids. The DNA for the CDR3 is TGTGCCAGCAGTCCATCATTTAGGGTGTATGGCTACACCTTC. It translates to CASSPSFRVYGYTF.

This clonotype was counted at least ten times. V is TRBV5-1 and J is TRBJ2-2; no definite D call. This CDR3 is built from 15 residues. The germline V gene has CDR1 SGHRS and CDR2 YFSETQ. Trimming cost V 4 bases and J 0 bases, with 10 bases left between them. CDR3 region: CASSPLSPNTGELFF. CDR3 bases: TGCGCCAGCAGCCCCCTTAGCCCGAACACCGGGGAGCTGTTTTTT.

This clonotype was observed many times. The chain couples TRBV5-1 to TRBJ2-7; D remains ambiguous. V lost 0 bases and J lost 6, with 7 bases in between. CDR1 is SGHRS and CDR2 is YFSETQ in the germline V gene. This CDR3 has 12 residues. CDR3 bases: TGCGCCAGCAGCTTGGTTCCTCCCGAGCAGTACTTC. Amino acid sequence: CASSLVPPEQYF.

This clonotype was counted many times. CDR3 in amino acids: CASSLEGRDGYTF. CDR3 nucleotide sequence: TGTGCCAGCAGCTTAGAAGGGCGGGACGGCTACACCTTC. The V call is TRBV7-8, the J call TRBJ1-2; maybe TRBD1 (5 bases). This CDR3 spans 13 amino acids. Germline-derived CDR1 and CDR2 are SGHVS and FQNEAQ. V lost 1 base and J lost 8, with 11 bases in between.

This chain uses TRBV20-1 with TRBJ2-1; 9 nucleotides align to TRBD1. CDR1 DFQATT and CDR2 SNEGSKA come from the germline V gene (reference sequence). Trimming at V came to 3 bases and at J to 12 bases, leaving 15 bases not matched to a gene. This CDR3 comprises 15 residues. The CDR3 coding sequence is TGCAGTGCTAGGGGTCCGGGACAGGGTCATGATGGGCAGTTCTTC. It yields the protein CSARGPGQGHDGQFF.

V and J are TRBV5-1 and TRBJ1-3; D call uncertain. CDR1 is SGHRS, CDR2 YFSETQ, per germline. The CDR3 is made up of 16 amino acids. V was pared by 0 bases and J by 0 bases, with 10 bases between. CDR3 DNA sequence: TGCGCCAGCAGCTTGGGACCGGGAGTCTCTGGAAACACCATATATTTT. Residues: CASSLGPGVSGNTIYF.

In its sample, this clonotype was seen a few times. The V and J genes are TRBV7-9 and TRBJ1-5; the match to TRBD1 covers 7 bases. The CDR3 loop spans 14 amino acids. Per the germline V gene, CDR1 is SEHNR and CDR2 is FQNEAQ (reference sequence). The trim removed 1 base at V and 5 bases at J, leaving 2 bases unmatched. Here the CDR3 DNA reads TGTGCCAGCAGCTTAGAGGGGGCTTATCAGCCCCAGCATTTT. Translation: CASSLEGAYQPQHF.

This clonotype appeared many times. The chain joins TRBV5-1 to TRBJ2-4; no clear D gene. Germline loops: CDR1 SGHRS, CDR2 YFSETQ. V was shortened by 0 bases and J by 1 base, with 11 bases between the two germline ends. CDR3 length: 16 amino acids. The CDR3 region is CASSLASPAAKNIQYF. As DNA, the CDR3 is TGCGCCAGCAGCTTGGCGTCTCCAGCGGCCAAAAACATTCAGTACTTC.